The T cell receptor beta chain described here comes from a study of T cell changes during pregnancy in multiple sclerosis. The repertoire was sequenced with immunoSEQ multiplex PCR; TCRdb's copy has only in-frame clones and lacks some. The sample lists just under 50,000 clones; about 91% were seen once. The material was CD8+ T cells from peripheral blood mononuclear cells, obtained after pregnancy. This clonotype was sampled from a female donor with multiple sclerosis, enrolled in a pregnancy study.

CDR3 coding DNA: TGTGCCAGCAGCGTCCACGGGACTAGCGGGGATTCAGATACGCAGTATTTT. It is translated as CASSVHGTSGDSDTQYF. The chain has TRBV9 and TRBJ2-3, with 13 bases that match TRBD2. Trimming at V came to 2 bases and at J to 4 bases, leaving 7 bases not matched to a gene. The germline gives CDR1 SGDLS, CDR2 YYNGEE. This CDR3 is 17 amino acids long. Supplemented by reference TRBV9 and TRBJ2-3, the full variable domain reads DSGVTQTPKHLITATGQRVTLRCSPRSGDLSVYWYQQSLDQGLQFLIQYYNGEERAKGNILERFSAQQFPDLHSELNLSSLELGDSALYFCASSVHGTSGDSDTQYFGPGTRLTVL.